The 3 T cell receptor beta chains given below trace back to one sample, sequenced in a study of T cells in localized non-small cell lung cancer. Only in-frame clones appear in the TCRdb table, and some are missing; sequencing was by immunoSEQ multiplex PCR. Of about 1,000 clones in the sample, around 31% were seen once. Sequencing was performed on normal lung tissue next to the tumor, taken before any cancer treatment. The receptor set was obtained from a female donor over 55 with stage I lung adenocarcinoma.

The V and J genes are TRBV5-1 and TRBJ2-7; a possible D gene is TRBD1 (6 bases). Trimming pared 0 bases from V and 5 bases from J, leaving 12 bases between. Germline assignment: CDR1 SGHRS and CDR2 YFSETQ. The CDR3 is 14 amino acids. CDR3 region: CASSLGRDIDEQYF. Here the CDR3 DNA reads TGCGCCAGCAGCTTGGGACGGGACATAGACGAGCAGTACTTC.

J is TRBJ2-7 and V is TRBV11-3, with D perhaps matching TRBD2 (5 bases). CDR1 is SGHNT and CDR2 is YENEEA in the germline V gene. The CDR3 loop spans 17 amino acids. Trimming removed 0 bases from V and 5 bases from J, with 20 bases in between. CDR3 nucleotide sequence: TGTGCCAGCAGCTTAGAGTTAGGGAGAGAATCTTGGGACGAGCAGTACTTC. It encodes CASSLELGRESWDEQYF.

V and J are TRBV11-3 and TRBJ2-5, with TRBD2 identical over 7 bases. In germline, CDR1 is SGHNT, CDR2 YENEEA. The CDR3 is 15 amino acids. Losses at the gene ends were 2 bases for V and 1 base for J; bases not matched to a gene: 4. The CDR3 region has the DNA TGTGCCAGCAGCTTAATGAGCGGGACCCAAGAGACCCAGTACTTC. Translation: CASSLMSGTQETQYF.